Listed below are T cell receptor beta chains from one sample, sequenced in a study of blood T cells in healthy people across ages. Each CDR3 protein gets one entry after TCRdb re-called the 5' RACE reads with MiXCR. The table has approximately 690,000 distinct CDR3 sequences, roughly 50% seen once. Material for sequencing was blood. The receptors were gathered from a man aged 60 to 75 in good health. CDR3s include the opening cysteine and the closing phenylalanine or tryptophan.

>TRBJ1-2|TRBV20-1
CSVPPPSNYGYTF
>TRBJ2-7|TRBV27
CASSPMGAYEQYF
>-|TRBV24-1
CATLGGPRWETQYF
>TRBJ2-7|TRBV9
CASSESQGHEQYF
>TRBJ2-2|TRBV18
CASSPDWGRNTGELFF
>TRBJ2-6|TRBV5-1
CASSQGGQAGANVLTF
>TRBJ1-2|TRBV12-3/TRBV12-4
CASSLGRQGAGYTF
>TRBJ1-1|TRBV2
CASRTGLVEHGAFF
>TRBJ2-3|TRBV20-1
CSARGPGSSDTQYF
>TRBJ2-3|TRBV29-1
CSVGRGRTDTQYF
>TRBJ2-7|TRBV5-1
CASSLAPSGPYEQYF
>TRBJ1-6|TRBV12-3/TRBV12-4
CASSQGTADSPLHF
>TRBJ1-2|TRBV7-2
CASSFGPVVGYTF
>TRBJ2-3|TRBV4-1
CASSQESHGGVIDTQYF
>TRBJ2-1|TRBV10-2
CASSKSGGQGNNEQFF
>TRBJ1-5|TRBV29-1
CSAWEGGSNQPQHF
>TRBJ1-1|TRBV7-9
CASSSQGPEAFF
>TRBJ2-5|TRBV29-1
CSVKGQAQETQYF
>TRBJ2-1|TRBV11-2
CASSLSPSGGNNEQFF
>TRBJ1-6|TRBV6-1
CASSEGGTVSSYNSPLHF
>TRBJ2-3|TRBV10-3
CAISESGSRADTQYF
>TRBJ2-3|TRBV12-3/TRBV12-4
CASTHGRLGRGGTDTQYF